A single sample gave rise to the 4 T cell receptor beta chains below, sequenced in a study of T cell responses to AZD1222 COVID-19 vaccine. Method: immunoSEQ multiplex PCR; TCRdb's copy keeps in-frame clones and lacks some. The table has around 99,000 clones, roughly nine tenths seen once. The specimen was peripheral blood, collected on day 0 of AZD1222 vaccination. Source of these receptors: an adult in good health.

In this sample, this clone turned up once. The CDR3 DNA sequence: TGCAGCGTTTCCGGGGGCTCCTACGAGCAGTACTTC. Residues: CSVSGGSYEQYF. This sequence joins TRBV29-1 and TRBJ2-7; tentative D call: TRBD2 (6 bases). CDR3 length: 12 amino acids. The germline CDR1 and CDR2 sequences are SQVTM and ANQGSEA. V lost 5 bases to trimming and J lost 0 bases, with 8 bases between them.

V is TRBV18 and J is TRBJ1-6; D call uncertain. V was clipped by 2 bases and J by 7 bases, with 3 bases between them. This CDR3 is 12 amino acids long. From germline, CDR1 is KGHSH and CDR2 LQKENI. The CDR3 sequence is CASSPGNSPLHF. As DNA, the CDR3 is TGTGCCAGCTCACCAGGAAATTCACCCCTCCACTTT.

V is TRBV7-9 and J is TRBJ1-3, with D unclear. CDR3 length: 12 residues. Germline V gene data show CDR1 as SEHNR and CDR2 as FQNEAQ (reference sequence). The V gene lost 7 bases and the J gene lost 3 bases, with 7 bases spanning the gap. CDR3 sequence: CASIAFGNTIYF. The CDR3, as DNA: TGTGCCAGCATCGCCTTTGGAAACACCATATATTTT.

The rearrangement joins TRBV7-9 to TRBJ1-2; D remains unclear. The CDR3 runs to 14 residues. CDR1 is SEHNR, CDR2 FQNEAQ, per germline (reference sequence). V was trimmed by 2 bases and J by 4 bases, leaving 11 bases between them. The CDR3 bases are TGTGCCAGCAGCTTATCATCGCTGGTCTATGGCTACACCTTC. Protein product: CASSLSSLVYGYTF.